This TCR beta chain was recovered during a study of T cell repertoires in aging, cancer and after chemotherapy. TRB rearrangements spanning V, D and J were amplified using mixed TRB-A/B primers. One entry per CDR3 protein, called by TCRdb with MiXCR from the multiplex PCR reads. Among roughly 4,600 distinct CDR3 sequences listed, 20% to 25% were seen once. The table lists this clonotype with a few counts. Germline lookup yields CDR1 SGHKS and CDR2 YYEKEE (reference sequence). This CDR3 is built from 15 residues. The germline V and J ends were trimmed by 0 bases and 6 bases, with 13 bases remaining between them. The template was genomic DNA from peripheral blood, not RNA.

This clonotype was sampled from a human donor in good health. The donor label of this sample is uncertain. Sequencing was done on a sample of blood. V gene TRBV5-5 combines with J gene TRBJ1-5; D is possibly TRBD1 (5 bases). The CDR3 DNA sequence: TGTGCCAGCAGCTTGGAAGGTATGGGGGTTCAGCCCCAGCATTTT. Translation gives CASSLEGMGVQPQHF. The full variable domain, completed using reference TRBV5-5 and TRBJ1-5, is DAGVTQSPTHLIKTRGQQVTLRCSPISGHKSVSWYQQVLGQGPQFIFQYYEKEERGRGNFPDRFSARQFPNYSSELNVNALLLGDSALYLCASSLEGMGVQPQHFGDGTRLSIL.